This note documents a single TCR beta chain sequence. Its specificity is not known. The source of the sample is a study of shared clonotypes between healthy human individuals. Points from the study as a whole: Several donors had approximately 4.6% of their naive CD4 clonotypes in common.

The sorted-subset replicate PCRs were given 150 to 250 ng DNA, which is approximately 30,000 T cell genomes. Data came from immunoSEQ multiplex PCR; TCRdb stores just in-frame clones and leaves some out. The data show 2.3 million or so clones, with 90% to 95% seen just once and 0.39% held by the top ten. Adult donors, all healthy and HIV-negative, had no recent acute infections or vaccinations. This CDR3 spans 15 amino acids. Trimming pared 4 bases from V and 3 bases from J, leaving 16 bases between. Germline V gene lookup returns CDR1 SGHNT and CDR2 YYREEE (reference sequence). This rearrangement joins TRBV5-4 to TRBJ1-1; the D gene is possibly TRBD1 (6 bases). Sequencing was performed on naive CD4+ T cells from PBMCs. Subset here: CD45RA+ positively selected. This TCR derives from a man in his late teens or twenties in good health. Some clones in this sample may be carry-over from other donors' samples. CDR3 sequence: CASSDRRQGHTEAFF. In DNA, the CDR3 is TGTGCCAGCAGCGACCGTCGTCAGGGGCACACTGAAGCTTTCTTT.